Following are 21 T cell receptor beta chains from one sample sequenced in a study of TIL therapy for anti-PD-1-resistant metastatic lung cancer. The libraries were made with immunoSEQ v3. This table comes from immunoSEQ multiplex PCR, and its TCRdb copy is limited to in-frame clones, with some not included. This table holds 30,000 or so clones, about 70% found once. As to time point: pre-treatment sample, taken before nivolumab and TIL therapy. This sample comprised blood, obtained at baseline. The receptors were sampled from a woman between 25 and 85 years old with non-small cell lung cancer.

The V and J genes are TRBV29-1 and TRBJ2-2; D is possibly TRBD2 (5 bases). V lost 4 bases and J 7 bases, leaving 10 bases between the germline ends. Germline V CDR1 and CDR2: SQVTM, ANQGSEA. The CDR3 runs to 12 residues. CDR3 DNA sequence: TGCAGCGTTGGAGGGCCAGGCGGGGAGCTGTTTTTT. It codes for CSVGGPGGELFF.

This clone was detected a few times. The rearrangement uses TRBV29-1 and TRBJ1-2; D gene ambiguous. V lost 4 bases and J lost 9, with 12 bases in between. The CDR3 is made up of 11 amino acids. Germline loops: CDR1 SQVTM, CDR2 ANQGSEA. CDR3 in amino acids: CSVVLGRSYTF. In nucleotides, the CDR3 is TGCAGCGTTGTCCTGGGAAGGAGCTACACCTTC.

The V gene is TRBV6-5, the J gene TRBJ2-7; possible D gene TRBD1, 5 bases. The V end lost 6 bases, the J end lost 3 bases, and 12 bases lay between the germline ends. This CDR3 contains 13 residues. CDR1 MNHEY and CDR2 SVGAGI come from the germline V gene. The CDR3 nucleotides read TGTGCCAGCAGCCGCAGGGTAGGCTACGAGCAGTACTTC. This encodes CASSRRVGYEQYF.

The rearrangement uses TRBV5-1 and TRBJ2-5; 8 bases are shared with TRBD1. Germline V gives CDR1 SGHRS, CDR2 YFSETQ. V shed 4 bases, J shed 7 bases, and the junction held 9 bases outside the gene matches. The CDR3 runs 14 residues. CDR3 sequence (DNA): TGCGCCAGCAGCGGACAGGGCGAGATAGGGACCCAGTACTTC. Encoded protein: CASSGQGEIGTQYF.

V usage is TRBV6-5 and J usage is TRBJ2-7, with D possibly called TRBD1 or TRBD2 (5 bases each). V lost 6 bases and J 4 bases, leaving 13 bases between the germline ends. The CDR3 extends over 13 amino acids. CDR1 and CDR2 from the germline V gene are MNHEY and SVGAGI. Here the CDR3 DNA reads TGTGCCAGCAGAGGGACGCTGAATTACGAGCAGTACTTC. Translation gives CASRGTLNYEQYF.

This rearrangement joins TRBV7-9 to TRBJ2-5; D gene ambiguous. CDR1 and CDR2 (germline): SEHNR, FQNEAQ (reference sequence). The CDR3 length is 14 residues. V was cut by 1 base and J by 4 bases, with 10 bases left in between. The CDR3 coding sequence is TGTGCCAGCAGCTTAGACCGGTCGGGAGAGACCCAGTACTTC. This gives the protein CASSLDRSGETQYF.

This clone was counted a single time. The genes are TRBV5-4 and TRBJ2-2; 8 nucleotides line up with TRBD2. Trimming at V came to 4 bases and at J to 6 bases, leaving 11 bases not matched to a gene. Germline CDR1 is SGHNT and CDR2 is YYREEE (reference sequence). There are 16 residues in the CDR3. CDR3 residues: CASSPTTGGVAGELFF. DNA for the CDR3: TGTGCCAGCAGCCCGACCACGGGAGGGGTGGCCGGGGAGCTGTTTTTT.

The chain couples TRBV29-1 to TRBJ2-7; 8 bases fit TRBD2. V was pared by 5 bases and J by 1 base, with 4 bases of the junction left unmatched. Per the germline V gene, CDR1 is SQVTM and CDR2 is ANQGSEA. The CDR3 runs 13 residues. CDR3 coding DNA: TGCAGCGTTTCTAGCGGGCCTTCCTACGAGCAGTACTTC. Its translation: CSVSSGPSYEQYF.

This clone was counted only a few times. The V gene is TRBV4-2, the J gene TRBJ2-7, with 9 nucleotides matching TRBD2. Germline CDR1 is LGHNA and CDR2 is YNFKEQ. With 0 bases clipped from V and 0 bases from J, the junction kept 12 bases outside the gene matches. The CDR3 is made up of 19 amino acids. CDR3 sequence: CASSQEPSSAGGSSYEQYF. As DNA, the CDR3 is TGTGCCAGCAGCCAAGAACCCAGCTCGGCGGGAGGGAGCTCCTACGAGCAGTACTTC.

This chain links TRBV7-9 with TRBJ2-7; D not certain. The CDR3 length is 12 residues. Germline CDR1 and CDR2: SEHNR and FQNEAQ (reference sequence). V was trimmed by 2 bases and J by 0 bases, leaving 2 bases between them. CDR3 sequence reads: CASSLTSYEQYF. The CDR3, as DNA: TGTGCCAGCAGCTTAACCTCCTACGAGCAGTACTTC.

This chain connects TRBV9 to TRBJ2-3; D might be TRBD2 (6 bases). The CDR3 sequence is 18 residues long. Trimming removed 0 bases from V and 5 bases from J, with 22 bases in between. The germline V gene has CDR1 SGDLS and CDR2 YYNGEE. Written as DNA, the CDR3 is TGTGCCAGCAGCGTAGACGGAGGGACCCAGACCTCGATAGATACGCAGTATTTT. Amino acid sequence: CASSVDGGTQTSIDTQYF.

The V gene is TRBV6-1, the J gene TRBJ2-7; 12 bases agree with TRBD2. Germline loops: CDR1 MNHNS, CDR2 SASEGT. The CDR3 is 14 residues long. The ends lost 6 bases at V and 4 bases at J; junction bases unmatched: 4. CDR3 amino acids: CASRTSGRRYEQYF. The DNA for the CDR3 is TGTGCCAGCAGGACTAGCGGGAGACGATACGAGCAGTACTTC.

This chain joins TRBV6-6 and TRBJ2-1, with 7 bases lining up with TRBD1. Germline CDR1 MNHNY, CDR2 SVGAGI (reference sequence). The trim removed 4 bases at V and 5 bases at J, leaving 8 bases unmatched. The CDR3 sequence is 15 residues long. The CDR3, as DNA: TGTGCCAGCAGTTGGGTGGGACAGTTAAACAATGAGCAGTTCTTC. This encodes CASSWVGQLNNEQFF.

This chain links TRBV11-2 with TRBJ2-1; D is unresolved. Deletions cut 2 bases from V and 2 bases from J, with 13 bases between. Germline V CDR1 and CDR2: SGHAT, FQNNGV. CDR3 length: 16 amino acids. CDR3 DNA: TGTGCCAGCAGCTTACCCTTTCGATTCACCTACAATGAGCAGTTCTTC. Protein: CASSLPFRFTYNEQFF. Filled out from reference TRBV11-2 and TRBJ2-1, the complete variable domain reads EAGVAQSPRYKIIEKRQSVAFWCNPISGHATLYWYQQILGQGPKLLIQFQNNGVVDDSQLPKDRFSAERLKGVDSTLKIQPAKLEDSAVYLCASSLPFRFTYNEQFFGPGTRLTVL.

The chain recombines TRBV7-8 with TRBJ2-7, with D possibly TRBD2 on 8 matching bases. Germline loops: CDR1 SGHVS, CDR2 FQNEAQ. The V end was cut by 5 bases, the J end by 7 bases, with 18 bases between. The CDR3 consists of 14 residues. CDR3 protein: CASSRREGAGEQYF. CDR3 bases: TGTGCCAGCAGCCGCCGGGAGGGGGCTGGGGAGCAGTACTTC. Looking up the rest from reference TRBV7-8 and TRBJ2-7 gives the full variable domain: GAGVSQSPRYKVAKRGQDVALRCDPISGHVSLFWYQQALGQGPEFLTYFQNEAQLDKSGLPSDRFFAERPEGSVSTLKIQRTQQEDSAVYLCASSRREGAGEQYFGPGTRLTVT.

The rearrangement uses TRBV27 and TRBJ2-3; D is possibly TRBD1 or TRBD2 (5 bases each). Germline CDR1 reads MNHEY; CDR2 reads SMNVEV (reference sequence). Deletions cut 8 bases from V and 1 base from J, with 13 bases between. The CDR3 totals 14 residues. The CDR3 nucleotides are TGTGCCAGCCGACTCCCGGGGCGCACAGATACGCAGTATTTT. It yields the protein CASRLPGRTDTQYF.

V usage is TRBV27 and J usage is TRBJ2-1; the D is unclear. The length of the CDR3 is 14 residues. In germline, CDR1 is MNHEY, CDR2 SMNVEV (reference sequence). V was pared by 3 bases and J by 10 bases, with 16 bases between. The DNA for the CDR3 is TGTGCCAGCAGTTTGTCCTTGGGCTCCCGAGAGCAGTTCTTC. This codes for CASSLSLGSREQFF.

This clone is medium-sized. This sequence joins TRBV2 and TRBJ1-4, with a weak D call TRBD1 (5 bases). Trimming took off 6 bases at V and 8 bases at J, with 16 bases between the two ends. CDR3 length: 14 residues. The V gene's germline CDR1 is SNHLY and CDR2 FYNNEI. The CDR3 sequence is CASRGLQGGEKLFF. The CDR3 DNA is TGTGCCAGCAGGGGGCTGCAGGGAGGAGAAAAACTGTTTTTT.

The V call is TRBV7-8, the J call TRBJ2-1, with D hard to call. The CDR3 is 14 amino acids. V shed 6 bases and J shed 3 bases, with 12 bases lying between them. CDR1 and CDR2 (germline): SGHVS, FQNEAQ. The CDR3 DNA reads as TGTGCCAGCAGAGAGGTCCCTTTCTACAATGAGCAGTTCTTC. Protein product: CASREVPFYNEQFF.

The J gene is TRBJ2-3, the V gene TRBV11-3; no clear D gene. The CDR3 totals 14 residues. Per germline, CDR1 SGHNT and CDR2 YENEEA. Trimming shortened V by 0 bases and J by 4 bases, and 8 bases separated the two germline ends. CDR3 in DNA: TGTGCCAGCAGCTTAGAGAGTATCTCAGATACGCAGTATTTT. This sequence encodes CASSLESISDTQYF.

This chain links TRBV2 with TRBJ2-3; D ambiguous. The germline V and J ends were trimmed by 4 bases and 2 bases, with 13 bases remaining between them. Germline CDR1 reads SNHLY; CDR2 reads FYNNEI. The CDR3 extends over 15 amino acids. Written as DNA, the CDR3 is TGTGCCAGCAGTGTGAGAGGCCAGCCCACAGATACGCAGTATTTT. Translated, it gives CASSVRGQPTDTQYF.